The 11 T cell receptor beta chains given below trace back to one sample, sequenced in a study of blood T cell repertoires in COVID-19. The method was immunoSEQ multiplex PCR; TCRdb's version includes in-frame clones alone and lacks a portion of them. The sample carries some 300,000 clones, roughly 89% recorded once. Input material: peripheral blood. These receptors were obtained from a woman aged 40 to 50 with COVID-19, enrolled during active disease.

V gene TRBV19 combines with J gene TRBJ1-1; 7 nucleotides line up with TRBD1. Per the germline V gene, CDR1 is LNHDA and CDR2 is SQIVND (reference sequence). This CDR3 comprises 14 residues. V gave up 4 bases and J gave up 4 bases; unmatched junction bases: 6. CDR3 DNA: TGTGCCAGTAGTAGAACTCAGGGGGGCACTGAAGCTTTCTTT. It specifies CASSRTQGGTEAFF.

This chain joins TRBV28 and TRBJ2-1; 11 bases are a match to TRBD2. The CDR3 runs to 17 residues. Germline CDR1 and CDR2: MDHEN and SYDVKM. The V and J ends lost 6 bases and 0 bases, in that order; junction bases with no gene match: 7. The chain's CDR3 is CASRRPGLADSYNEQFF. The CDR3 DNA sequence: TGTGCCAGCAGGCGTCCGGGACTAGCGGACTCCTACAATGAGCAGTTCTTC.

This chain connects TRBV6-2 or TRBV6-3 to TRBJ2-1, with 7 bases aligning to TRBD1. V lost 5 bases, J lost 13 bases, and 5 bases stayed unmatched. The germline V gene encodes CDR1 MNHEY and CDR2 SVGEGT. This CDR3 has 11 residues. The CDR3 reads CASSETGSQFF. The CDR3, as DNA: TGTGCCAGCAGTGAGACAGGGTCCCAGTTCTTC.

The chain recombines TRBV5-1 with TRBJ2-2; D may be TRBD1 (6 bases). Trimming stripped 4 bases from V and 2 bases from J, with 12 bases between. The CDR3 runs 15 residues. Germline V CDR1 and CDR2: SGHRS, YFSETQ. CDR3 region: CASSQGQINTGELFF. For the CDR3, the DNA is TGCGCCAGCAGCCAAGGACAGATTAACACCGGGGAGCTGTTTTTT.

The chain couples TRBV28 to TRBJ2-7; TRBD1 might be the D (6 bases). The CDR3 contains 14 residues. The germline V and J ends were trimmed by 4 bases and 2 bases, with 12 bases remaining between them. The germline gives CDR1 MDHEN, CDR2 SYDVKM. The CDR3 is CASSSWQGPYEQYF. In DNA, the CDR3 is TGTGCCAGCAGTTCGTGGCAGGGGCCCTACGAGCAGTACTTC.

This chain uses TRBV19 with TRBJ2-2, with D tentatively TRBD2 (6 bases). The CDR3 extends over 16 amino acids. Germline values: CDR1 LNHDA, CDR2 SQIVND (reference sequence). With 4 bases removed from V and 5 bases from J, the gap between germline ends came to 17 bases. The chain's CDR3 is CASSNYLSRGTGELFF. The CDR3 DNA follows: TGTGCCAGTAGTAACTACTTGAGTCGGGGGACCGGGGAGCTGTTTTTT.

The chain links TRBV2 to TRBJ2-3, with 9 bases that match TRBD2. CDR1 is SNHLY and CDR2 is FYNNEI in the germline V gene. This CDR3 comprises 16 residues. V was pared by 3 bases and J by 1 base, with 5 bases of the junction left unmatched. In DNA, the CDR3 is TGTGCCAGCAGTGAGGGGCCTAGCGGGGGCACAGATACGCAGTATTTT. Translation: CASSEGPSGGTDTQYF.

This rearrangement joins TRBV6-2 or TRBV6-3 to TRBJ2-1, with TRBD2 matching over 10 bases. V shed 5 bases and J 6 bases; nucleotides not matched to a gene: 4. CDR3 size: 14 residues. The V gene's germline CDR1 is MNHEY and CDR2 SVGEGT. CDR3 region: CASSPLAGVNEQFF. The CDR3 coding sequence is TGTGCCAGCAGTCCCCTAGCGGGAGTCAATGAGCAGTTCTTC.

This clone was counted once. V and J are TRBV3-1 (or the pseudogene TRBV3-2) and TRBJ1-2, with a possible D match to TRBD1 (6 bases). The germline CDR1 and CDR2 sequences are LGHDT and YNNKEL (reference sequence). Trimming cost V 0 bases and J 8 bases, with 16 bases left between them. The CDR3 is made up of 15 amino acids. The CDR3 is CASSQDPTGFSGYTF. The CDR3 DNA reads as TGTGCCAGCAGCCAAGATCCCACAGGGTTTTCCGGCTACACCTTC.

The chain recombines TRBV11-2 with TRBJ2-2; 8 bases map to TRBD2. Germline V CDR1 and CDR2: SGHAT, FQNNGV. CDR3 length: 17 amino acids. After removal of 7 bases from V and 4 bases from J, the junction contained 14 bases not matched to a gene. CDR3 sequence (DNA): TGTGCCAGCACCTCCTTGATAGCGGGGACGGGCACCGGGGAGCTGTTTTTT. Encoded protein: CASTSLIAGTGTGELFF.

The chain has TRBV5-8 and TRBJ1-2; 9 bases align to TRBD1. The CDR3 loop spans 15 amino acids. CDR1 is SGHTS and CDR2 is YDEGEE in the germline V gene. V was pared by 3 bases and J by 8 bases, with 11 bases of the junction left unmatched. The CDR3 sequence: CASSSFTGGAGGYTF. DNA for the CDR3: TGTGCCAGCAGCTCATTCACAGGGGGCGCAGGAGGCTACACCTTC.